This T cell receptor beta chain was recovered during a study of ipilimumab plus nivolumab after autologous stem cell transplantation (TCRdb year 2021). Broadly, across the study: The median number of doses received by trial patients was four to six for ipilimumab and about 8 for nivolumab. The trial enrolled patients with high-risk diffuse large B cell lymphoma, mature T cell lymphoma, or multiple myeloma undergoing autologous transplant. Some 34 patients made up the trial's intent-to-treat population. Patients in the myeloma cohort were either high-risk and transplant-naive or had relapsed within 3 years of a first autologous transplant. Overall study results and their limits: The authors stated that profiles of the T cell receptor repertoire, regulatory T cell phenotype and gut microbiota provided a biologic rationale for studying this approach further. Combined checkpoint inhibition appeared tolerable as post-transplant consolidation, according to the authors' conclusion.

This clone was recorded only once. Its antigen is currently not known. The input lacks base qualities; no much larger clone sits a single base away. Library construction relied on the immunoSEQ multiplex PCR assay. Here the immuneACCESS table is served through TCRdb, limited to in-frame sequences with V and J called. Missing clones are a known gap in these copies; in checked studies unresolved V genes cover under half, and the rest lacks a known reason. The sample profile shows just over 40,000 clones; about 91% of them were found once. The ten largest clones capture approximately 1% of the sample. Reading the germline V gene (reference sequence) gives CDR1 SSHAT and CDR2 FNYEAQ. V sheds 7 bases and J sheds 3 bases, leaving 25 bases between their ends. The CDR3 has 18 amino acids, counting the end cysteine and phenylalanine. This entry keeps only the CDR3 DNA: 54 bases, framed from base 1. Checkpoint therapy was initiated 14 to 28 days after autologous transplant, and ipilimumab was administered at 1 mg/kg intravenously on day 1 of selected weeks. The nivolumab dose was 3 mg/kg intravenously, delivered on day 1 of weeks 1, 4, 7, 10, and every two weeks through week 26. Combined checkpoint inhibition with ipilimumab and nivolumab as consolidation after autologous stem cell transplantation was tested in a Phase Ib clinical trial.

The chain joins TRBV7-7 to TRBJ2-1; TRBD2 is a possible D gene, resting on 5 matching bases. The specimen was PBMCs, collected in a trial of ipilimumab plus nivolumab as post-transplant consolidation. The sequence was collected from a male donor with multiple myeloma. The bases read TGTGCCAGCAACCCCGGGATATCGTTGGAGTTTCACTACAATGAGCAGTTCTTC. This codes for CASNPGISLEFHYNEQFF.